Given below is one T cell receptor beta chain in context. Its specificity is not known. This specimen belongs to a study of vaccination and CD4 T cells after COVID-19. Study-wide context: Every participant had a vaccine, which was either BNT162b2 or mRNA-1273, given in two doses. Overlapping spike peptides served as the stimulus for the cells. These peptides came from SARS-CoV-2 and from the common cold coronaviruses HCoV-NL63, HCoV-OC43 and HCoV-229E.

Treatment defined: 10-day PBMC culture with coronavirus spike peptide pools or control peptides (ViraFEST assay). Peptide pools at around 10 ug/ml, together with 10 IU/ml IL-2, were added to cultures of roughly 2 million PBMCs per well. Sequencing of the DNA from cultured CD4+ T cells was carried out with the Oncomine TCR Beta short-read assay. TCRdb redid the calling of the PCR reads with MiXCR, one entry per CDR3 protein. The sample has around 9,100 distinct CDR3 sequences, roughly 57% seen once. The CDR3 spans 11 residues. V dropped 7 bases and J dropped 5 bases, with 8 bases sitting between them. The V gene's germline CDR1 is MNHEY and CDR2 SVGEGT.

The chain is built from TRBV6-2 or TRBV6-3 and TRBJ1-1; possible D gene TRBD1, 5 bases. The source material was cultured CD4+ T cells from blood, sampled after SARS-CoV-2 vaccination. The receptor comes from a human donor with COVID-19. CDR3 bases: TGTGCCAGCACGCAGGGAACTGAAGCTTTCTTT. Its protein product is CASTQGTEAFF.